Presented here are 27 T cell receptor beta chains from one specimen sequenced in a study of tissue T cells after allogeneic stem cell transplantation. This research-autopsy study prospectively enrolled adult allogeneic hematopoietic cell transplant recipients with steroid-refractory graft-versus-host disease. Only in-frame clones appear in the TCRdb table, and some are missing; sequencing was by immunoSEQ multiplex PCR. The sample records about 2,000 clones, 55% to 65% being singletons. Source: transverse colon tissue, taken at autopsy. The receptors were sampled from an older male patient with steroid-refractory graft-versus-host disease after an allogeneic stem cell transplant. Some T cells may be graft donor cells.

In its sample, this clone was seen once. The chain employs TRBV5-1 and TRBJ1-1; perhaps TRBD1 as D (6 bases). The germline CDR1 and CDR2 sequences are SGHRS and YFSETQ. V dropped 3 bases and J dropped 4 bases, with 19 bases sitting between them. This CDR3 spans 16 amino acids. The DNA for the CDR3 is TGCGCCAGCAGCTCCCCCTGGGGGCTGACAGTCACTGAAGCTTTCTTT. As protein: CASSSPWGLTVTEAFF.

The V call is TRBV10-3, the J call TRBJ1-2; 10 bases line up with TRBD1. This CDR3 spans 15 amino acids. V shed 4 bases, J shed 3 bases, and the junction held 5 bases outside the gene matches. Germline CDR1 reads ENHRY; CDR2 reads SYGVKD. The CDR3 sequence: CAISGGQGYDYGYTF. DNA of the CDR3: TGTGCCATCAGTGGGGGACAGGGGTACGACTATGGCTACACCTTC.

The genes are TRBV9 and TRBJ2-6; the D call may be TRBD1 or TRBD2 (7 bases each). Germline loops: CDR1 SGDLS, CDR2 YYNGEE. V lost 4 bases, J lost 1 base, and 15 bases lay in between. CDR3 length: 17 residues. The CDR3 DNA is TGTGCCAGCAGCCCCAGGGGGGGCAGATCTGGGGCCAACGTCCTGACTTTC. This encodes CASSPRGGRSGANVLTF.

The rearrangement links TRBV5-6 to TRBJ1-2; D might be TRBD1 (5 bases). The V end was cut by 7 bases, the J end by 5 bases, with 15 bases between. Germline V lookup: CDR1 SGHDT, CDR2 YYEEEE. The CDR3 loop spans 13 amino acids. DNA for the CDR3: TGTGCCAGCCGATCACAGGAGCTTTATGGCTACACCTTC. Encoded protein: CASRSQELYGYTF.

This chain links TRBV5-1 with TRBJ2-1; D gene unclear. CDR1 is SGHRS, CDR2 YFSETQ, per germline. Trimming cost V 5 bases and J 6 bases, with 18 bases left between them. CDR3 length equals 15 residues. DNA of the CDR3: TGCGCCAGCAGTCTGACCCCCGGCACCCCCAATGAGCAGTTCTTC. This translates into CASSLTPGTPNEQFF.

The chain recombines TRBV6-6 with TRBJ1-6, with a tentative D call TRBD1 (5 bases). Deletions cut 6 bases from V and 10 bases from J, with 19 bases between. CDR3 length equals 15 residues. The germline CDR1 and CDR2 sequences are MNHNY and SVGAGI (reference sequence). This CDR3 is CASRGPTGPNSPLHF. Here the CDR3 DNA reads TGTGCCAGCAGAGGCCCGACGGGGCCTAACTCACCCCTCCACTTT.

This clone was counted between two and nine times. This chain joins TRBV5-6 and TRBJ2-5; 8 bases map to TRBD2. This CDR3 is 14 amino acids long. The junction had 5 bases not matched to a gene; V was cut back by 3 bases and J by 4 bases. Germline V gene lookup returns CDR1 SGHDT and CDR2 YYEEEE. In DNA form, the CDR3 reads TGTGCCAGCAGCTCAGCCCGGGGGGGAGAGACCCAGTACTTC. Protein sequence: CASSSARGGETQYF.

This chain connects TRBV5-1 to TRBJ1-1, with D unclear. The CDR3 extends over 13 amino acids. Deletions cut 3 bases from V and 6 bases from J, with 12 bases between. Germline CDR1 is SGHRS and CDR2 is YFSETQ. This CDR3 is CASSSSDVSEAFF. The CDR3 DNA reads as TGCGCCAGCAGCTCGTCGGACGTTTCTGAAGCTTTCTTT.

The CDR3 nucleotides are TGTGCCAGCAGCTCTGGGCAGGGGAGAGGGCCCGAGCAGTACTTC. Encoded protein: CASSSGQGRGPEQYF. The rearrangement joins TRBV7-6 to TRBJ2-7; D may be TRBD1 (6 bases). This CDR3 comprises 15 residues. Trimming took 4 bases from V and 6 from J, leaving 19 bases between them. Germline V lookup: CDR1 SGHVS, CDR2 FNYEAQ.

The CDR3 loop is CASSPPGRLGEQYF. DNA for the CDR3: TGTGCCAGCAGCCCCCCGGGCCGCCTTGGGGAGCAGTACTTC. V is TRBV11-1 and J is TRBJ2-7; D unclear. The germline CDR1 and CDR2 sequences are SGHAT and FQDESV (reference sequence). V was cut by 5 bases and J by 7 bases, with 18 bases left in between. The CDR3 sequence is 14 residues long.

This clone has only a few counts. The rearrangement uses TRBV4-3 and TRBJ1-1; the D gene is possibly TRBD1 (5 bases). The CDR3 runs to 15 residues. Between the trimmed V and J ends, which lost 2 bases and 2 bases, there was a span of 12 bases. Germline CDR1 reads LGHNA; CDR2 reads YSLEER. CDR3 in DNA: TGCGCCAGCAGCCAAAACTCTGGGGACAACACTGAAGCTTTCTTT. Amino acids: CASSQNSGDNTEAFF.

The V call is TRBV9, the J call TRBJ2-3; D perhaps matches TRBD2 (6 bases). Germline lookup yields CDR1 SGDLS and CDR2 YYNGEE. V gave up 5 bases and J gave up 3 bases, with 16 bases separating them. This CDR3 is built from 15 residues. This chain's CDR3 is CASSEDAGRTDTQYF. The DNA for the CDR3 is TGTGCCAGCAGTGAGGACGCGGGGCGTACAGATACGCAGTATTTT.

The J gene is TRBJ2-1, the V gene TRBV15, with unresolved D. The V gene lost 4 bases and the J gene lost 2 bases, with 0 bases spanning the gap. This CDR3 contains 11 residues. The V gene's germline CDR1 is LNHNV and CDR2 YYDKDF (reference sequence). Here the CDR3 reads CATSTYNEQFF. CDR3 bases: TGTGCCACCAGCACCTACAATGAGCAGTTCTTC.

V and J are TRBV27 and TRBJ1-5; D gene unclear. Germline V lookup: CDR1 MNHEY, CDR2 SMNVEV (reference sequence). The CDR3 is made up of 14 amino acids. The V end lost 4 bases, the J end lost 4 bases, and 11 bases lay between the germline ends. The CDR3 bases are TGTGCCAGCAGTTACGGGAGGAATAATCAGCCCCAGCATTTT. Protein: CASSYGRNNQPQHF.

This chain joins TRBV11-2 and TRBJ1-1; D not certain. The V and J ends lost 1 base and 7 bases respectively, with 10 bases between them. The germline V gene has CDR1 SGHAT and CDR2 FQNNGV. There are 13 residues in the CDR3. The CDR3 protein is CASSLGVTYEAFF. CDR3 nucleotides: TGTGCCAGCAGCTTAGGGGTGACTTATGAAGCTTTCTTT. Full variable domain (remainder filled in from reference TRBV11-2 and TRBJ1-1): EAGVAQSPRYKIIEKRQSVAFWCNPISGHATLYWYQQILGQGPKLLIQFQNNGVVDDSQLPKDRFSAERLKGVDSTLKIQPAKLEDSAVYLCASSLGVTYEAFFGQGTRLTVV.

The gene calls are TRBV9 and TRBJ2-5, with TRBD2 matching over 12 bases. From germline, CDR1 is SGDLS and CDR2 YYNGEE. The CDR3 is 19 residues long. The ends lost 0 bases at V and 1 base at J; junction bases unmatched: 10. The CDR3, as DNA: TGTGCCAGCAGCGTAGGGCTAGCGGGGGGGTTAAGGGGCCAAGAGACCCAGTACTTC. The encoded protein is CASSVGLAGGLRGQETQYF. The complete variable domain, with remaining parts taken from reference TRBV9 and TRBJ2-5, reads DSGVTQTPKHLITATGQRVTLRCSPRSGDLSVYWYQQSLDQGLQFLIQYYNGEERAKGNILERFSAQQFPDLHSELNLSSLELGDSALYFCASSVGLAGGLRGQETQYFGPGTRLLVL.

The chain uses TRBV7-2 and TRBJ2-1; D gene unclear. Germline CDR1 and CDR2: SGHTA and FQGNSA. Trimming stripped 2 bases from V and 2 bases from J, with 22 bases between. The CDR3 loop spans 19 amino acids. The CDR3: CASSLTFGRLQAAYNEQFF. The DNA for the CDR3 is TGTGCCAGCAGCTTAACTTTTGGTCGGTTGCAGGCAGCCTACAATGAGCAGTTCTTC.

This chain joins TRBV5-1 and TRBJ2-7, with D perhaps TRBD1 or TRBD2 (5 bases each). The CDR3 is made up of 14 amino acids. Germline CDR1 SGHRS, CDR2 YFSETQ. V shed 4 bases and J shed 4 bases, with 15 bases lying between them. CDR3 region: CASSPGPGGYEQYF. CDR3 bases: TGCGCCAGCAGCCCGGGACCTGGGGGATACGAGCAGTACTTC.

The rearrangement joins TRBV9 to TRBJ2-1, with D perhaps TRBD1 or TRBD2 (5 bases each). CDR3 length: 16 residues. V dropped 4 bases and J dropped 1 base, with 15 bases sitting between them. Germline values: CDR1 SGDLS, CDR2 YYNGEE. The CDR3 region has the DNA TGTGCCAGCAGCCCCAACCGGGGCAGATCCTACAATGAGCAGTTCTTC. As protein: CASSPNRGRSYNEQFF.

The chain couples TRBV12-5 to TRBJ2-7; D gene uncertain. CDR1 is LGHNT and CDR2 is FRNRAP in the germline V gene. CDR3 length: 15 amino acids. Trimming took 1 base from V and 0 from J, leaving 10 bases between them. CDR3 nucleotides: TGTGCTAGTGGTTTGGACAGAAGGATCTCCTACGAGCAGTACTTC. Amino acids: CASGLDRRISYEQYF. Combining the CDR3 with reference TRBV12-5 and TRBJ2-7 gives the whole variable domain DARVTQTPRHKVTEMGQEVTMRCQPILGHNTVFWYRQTMMQGLELLAYFRNRAPLDDSGMPKDRFSAEMPDATLATLKIQPSEPRDSAVYFCASGLDRRISYEQYFGPGTRLTVT.

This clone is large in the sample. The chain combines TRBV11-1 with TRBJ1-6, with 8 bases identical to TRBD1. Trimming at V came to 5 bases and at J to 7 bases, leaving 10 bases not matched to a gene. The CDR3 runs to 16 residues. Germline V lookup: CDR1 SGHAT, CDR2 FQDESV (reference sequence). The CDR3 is CASSPQGDRENSPLHF. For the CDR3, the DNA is TGTGCCAGCAGCCCACAGGGGGATCGGGAAAATTCACCCCTCCACTTT.

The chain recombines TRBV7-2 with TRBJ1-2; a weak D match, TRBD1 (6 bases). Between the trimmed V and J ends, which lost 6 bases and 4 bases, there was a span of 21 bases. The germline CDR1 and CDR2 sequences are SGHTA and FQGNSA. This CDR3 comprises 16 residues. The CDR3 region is CASRRGGLISFYGYTF. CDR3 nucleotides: TGTGCCAGCAGGAGGGGGGGGCTGATTTCCTTCTATGGCTACACCTTC.

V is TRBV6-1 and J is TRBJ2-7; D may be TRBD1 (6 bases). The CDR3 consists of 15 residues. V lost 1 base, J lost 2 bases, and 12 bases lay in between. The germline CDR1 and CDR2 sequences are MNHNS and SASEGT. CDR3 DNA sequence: TGTGCCAGCAGTGAAGATGGGGGCCCGACCTACGAGCAGTACTTC. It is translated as CASSEDGGPTYEQYF.

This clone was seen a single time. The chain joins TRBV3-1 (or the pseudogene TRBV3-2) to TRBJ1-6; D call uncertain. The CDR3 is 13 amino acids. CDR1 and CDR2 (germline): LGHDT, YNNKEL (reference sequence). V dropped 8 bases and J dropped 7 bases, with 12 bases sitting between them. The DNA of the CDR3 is TGTGCCAGCGGTGGACTGGGGAATTCACCCCTCCACTTT. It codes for CASGGLGNSPLHF.

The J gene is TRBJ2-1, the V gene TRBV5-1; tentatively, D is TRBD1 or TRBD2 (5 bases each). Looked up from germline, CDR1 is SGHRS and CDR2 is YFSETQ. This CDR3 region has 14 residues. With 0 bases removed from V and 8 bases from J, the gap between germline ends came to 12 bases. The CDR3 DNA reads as TGCGCCAGCAGCTTGGAGCGGACACCGGATGAGCAGTTCTTC. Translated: CASSLERTPDEQFF.

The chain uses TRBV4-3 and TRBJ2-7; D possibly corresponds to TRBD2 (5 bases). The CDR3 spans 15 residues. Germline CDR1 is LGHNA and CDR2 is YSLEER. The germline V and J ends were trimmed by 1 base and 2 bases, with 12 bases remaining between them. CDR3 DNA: TGCGCCAGCAGCCAAGGGCGTAGCGTCACCTACGAGCAGTACTTC. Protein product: CASSQGRSVTYEQYF.

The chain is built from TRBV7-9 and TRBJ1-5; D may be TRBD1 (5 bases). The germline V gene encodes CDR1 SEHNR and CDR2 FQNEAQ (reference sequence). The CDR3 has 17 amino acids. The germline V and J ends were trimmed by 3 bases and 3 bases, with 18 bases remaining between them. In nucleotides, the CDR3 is TGTGCCAGCAGCTTGGGACTTTCCTATCCTCTCAATCAGCCCCAGCATTTT. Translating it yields CASSLGLSYPLNQPQHF.